The rows below give T cell receptor beta chains drawn from one sample of a study of T-cell memory formation after mild COVID-19. TCRdb called the 5' RACE reads again in MiXCR, with one record for every CDR3 protein. The sample lists hundreds of thousands of distinct CDR3 sequences; 25% to 30% were seen once. The material sequenced was PBMCs or a T cell subset sorted from them (not recorded which). The receptor set was obtained from an adult woman who had mild COVID-19 (a few samples of this study predate the infection). Cell type and time point are not known. Both conserved end residues are part of each CDR3. The order of the fields is J gene, clone size, D gene, CDR3 length, V gene, CDR3 protein, CDR3 DNA. The D gene is left open where the match is weak. A row's size may be missing; if present it is once, few, many or a size class.

TRBJ2-6	once	.	16	TRBV7-9	CASSPTAQSGANVLTF	TGTGCCAGCAGCCCGACGGCCCAATCTGGGGCCAACGTCCTGACTTTC
TRBJ2-7	.	TRBD1	15	TRBV30	CAWSLGDREMDEQYF	TGTGCCTGGAGCCTAGGGGACAGGGAGATGGACGAGCAGTACTTC
TRBJ2-5	.	TRBD2	13	TRBV29-1	CSVVSSGGETQYF	TGCAGCGTTGTCTCTAGCGGGGGAGAGACCCAGTACTTC
TRBJ2-7	.	TRBD1	13	TRBV20-1	CSARDRGQYEQYF	TGCAGTGCTAGAGACAGGGGGCAGTACGAGCAGTACTTC
TRBJ2-7	.	.	13	TRBV20-1	CSARDLERYEQYF	TGCAGTGCTAGAGATCTTGAGCGCTACGAGCAGTACTTC
TRBJ2-2	.	.	13	TRBV12-3/TRBV12-4	CASSFSPPGELFF	TGTGCCAGCAGTTTTAGCCCCCCCGGGGAGCTGTTTTTT
TRBJ2-1	.	TRBD2	15	TRBV28	CASSLLAASYNEQFF	TGTGCCAGCAGTCTGCTAGCGGCCTCCTACAATGAGCAGTTCTTC
TRBJ2-7	.	.	11	TRBV20-1	CSARSSYEQYF	TGCAGTGCTAGGTCCAGCTACGAGCAGTACTTC
TRBJ2-1	few	.	15	TRBV7-9	CASSIDTSSYNEQFF	TGTGCCAGCAGCATCGACACGAGCTCCTACAATGAGCAGTTCTTC
TRBJ1-2	.	.	12	TRBV29-1	CSVGELTYGYTF	TGCAGCGTGGGGGAACTTACCTATGGCTACACCTTC
TRBJ2-5	.	TRBD2	15	TRBV25-1	CASSVLAGYVETQYF	TGTGCCAGCAGTGTACTAGCGGGATACGTAGAGACCCAGTACTTC
TRBJ1-1	many	.	13	TRBV7-9	CASSAIKNTEAFF	TGTGCCAGCAGCGCAATCAAGAACACTGAAGCTTTCTTT
TRBJ2-1	.	.	16	TRBV27	CASSLSGPPQYNEQFF	TGTGCCAGCAGTTTATCGGGACCTCCTCAATACAATGAGCAGTTCTTC
TRBJ1-2	few	.	16	TRBV3-1	CASSQDGPAKSGGYTF	TGTGCCAGCAGCCAAGATGGGCCAGCAAAATCCGGTGGCTACACCTTC
TRBJ2-2	few	TRBD1	14	TRBV7-9	CASSGQGGAGELFF	TGTGCCAGCAGCGGACAGGGGGGAGCCGGGGAGCTGTTTTTT
TRBJ1-5	.	TRBD1	15	TRBV12-3/TRBV12-4	CASSFGQGLNQPQHF	TGTGCCAGCAGTTTTGGACAGGGCCTCAATCAGCCCCAGCATTTT
TRBJ2-2	.	.	14	TRBV3-1	CASSHIRGAGELFF	TGTGCCAGCAGCCACATCAGGGGCGCCGGGGAGCTGTTTTTT
TRBJ2-3	.	.	13	TRBV24-1	CATSDPGPDTQYF	TGTGCCACCAGTGATCCGGGACCAGATACGCAGTATTTT
TRBJ2-5	.	.	14	TRBV12-3/TRBV12-4	CASSFRGGQETQYF	TGTGCCAGCAGTTTTCGGGGTGGTCAAGAGACCCAGTACTTC
TRBJ2-6	.	.	16	TRBV6-5	CASSYRRVSGANVLTF	TGTGCCAGCAGTTACAGACGCGTCTCTGGGGCCAACGTCCTGACTTTC
TRBJ2-7	.	.	12	TRBV27	CASSPGHYEQYF	TGTGCCAGCAGCCCGGGGCACTACGAGCAGTACTTC
TRBJ2-1	many	TRBD1	16	TRBV14	CASSLWTGGSSGEQFF	TGTGCCAGCAGCCTGTGGACAGGCGGCTCGAGCGGTGAGCAGTTCTTC
TRBJ1-1	few	.	12	TRBV29-1	CSVVRDSTEAFF	TGCAGCGTTGTCCGGGACTCAACTGAAGCTTTCTTT
TRBJ2-7	few	.	12	TRBV25-1	CASRQGTYEQYF	TGTGCCAGCAGACAGGGAACCTACGAGCAGTACTTC
TRBJ2-5	.	.	14	TRBV9	CASSSTGVQETQYF	TGTGCCAGCAGCTCCACGGGGGTCCAAGAGACCCAGTACTTC
TRBJ2-6	few	.	13	TRBV9	CASSIPGANVLTF	TGTGCCAGCAGCATCCCTGGGGCCAACGTCCTGACTTTC
TRBJ2-7	.	.	14	TRBV5-6	CASSLAGSPYEQYF	TGTGCCAGCAGCTTGGCCGGGTCCCCCTACGAGCAGTACTTC
TRBJ2-3	few	.	15	TRBV20-1	CSARFGSRATDTQYF	TGCAGTGCTAGATTTGGGAGTCGGGCCACAGATACGCAGTATTTT
TRBJ2-5	.	.	16	TRBV7-6	CASSPQGRTLQETQYF	TGTGCCAGCAGTCCCCAGGGACGGACTTTACAAGAGACCCAGTACTTC
TRBJ2-1	few	.	14	TRBV5-1	CASGQDSSYNEQFF	TGCGCCAGCGGTCAGGACAGCTCCTACAATGAGCAGTTCTTC
TRBJ2-7	few	.	14	TRBV20-1	CSASDGPPQDEQYF	TGCAGTGCTTCCGATGGACCTCCGCAGGACGAGCAGTACTTC
TRBJ2-1	.	TRBD2	16	TRBV15	CATTYRGSGRAYEQFF	TGTGCCACCACCTACAGGGGTAGCGGGAGGGCCTATGAGCAGTTCTTC
TRBJ2-1	.	TRBD2	12	TRBV3-1	CASSQEGLRQFF	TGTGCCAGCAGCCAAGAGGGACTAAGGCAGTTCTTC
TRBJ2-7	few	.	15	TRBV7-9	CASSLAGLTAYEQYF	TGTGCCAGCAGCTTAGCGGGACTCACCGCTTACGAGCAGTACTTC
TRBJ1-1	.	.	15	TRBV4-1	CASSQTGLWNTEAFF	TGCGCCAGCAGCCAAACCGGACTGTGGAACACTGAAGCTTTCTTT
TRBJ1-2	.	TRBD1	16	TRBV5-1	CASSPTRSGTDYGYTF	TGCGCCAGCAGCCCAACACGCTCCGGGACAGATTATGGCTACACCTTC
TRBJ2-1	few	TRBD1	13	TRBV11-2	CASSPDRYNEQFF	TGTGCCAGCAGCCCGGACAGGTACAATGAGCAGTTCTTC
TRBJ2-7	.	.	15	TRBV2	CASSARESKTYEQYF	TGTGCCAGCAGTGCCAGAGAAAGTAAAACCTACGAGCAGTACTTC
TRBJ2-3	few	TRBD2	16	TRBV12-3/TRBV12-4	CASTPTHSGGKDTQYF	TGTGCCAGCACCCCAACCCATTCGGGGGGGAAAGATACGCAGTATTTT
TRBJ2-2	.	.	15	TRBV3-1	CASSQYQGDTGELFF	TGTGCCAGCAGCCAATACCAGGGTGACACCGGGGAGCTGTTTTTT
TRBJ2-7	.	.	14	TRBV30	CAWRTVEGAYEQYF	TGTGCCTGGAGGACGGTAGAAGGGGCCTACGAGCAGTACTTC